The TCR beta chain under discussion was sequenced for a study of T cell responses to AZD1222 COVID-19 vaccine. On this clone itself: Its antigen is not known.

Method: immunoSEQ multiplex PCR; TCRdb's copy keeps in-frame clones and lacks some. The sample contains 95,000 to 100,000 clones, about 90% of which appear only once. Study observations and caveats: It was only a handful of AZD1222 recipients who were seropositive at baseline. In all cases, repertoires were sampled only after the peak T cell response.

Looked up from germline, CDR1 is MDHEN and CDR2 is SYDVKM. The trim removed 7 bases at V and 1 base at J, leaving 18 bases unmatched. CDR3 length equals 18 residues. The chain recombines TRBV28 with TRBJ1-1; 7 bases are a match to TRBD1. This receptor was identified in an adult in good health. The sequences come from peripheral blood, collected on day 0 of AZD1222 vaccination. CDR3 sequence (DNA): TGTGCCAGCATCAGAGGGGGCGCGTCTTTGATCCGGAACACTGAAGCTTTCTTT. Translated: CASIRGGASLIRNTEAFF.